This TCR beta chain was retrieved from a study of blood T cell repertoires in COVID-19. The wider study: Acute and convalescent COVID-19 specimens originated in the United States, Italy and Spain. PBMCs, B-cell-depleted T cells, or T cells were the source of the cDNA or gDNA that made up the material.

In the original analysis: Estimated nucleated cell counts came from reference gene primer amplification. Assay used: immunoSEQ multiplex PCR; TCRdb lists only in-frame clones, some missing. V and J calls and clone size follow that table, whereas D and trimming were derived from the DNA. The sample lists about 98,000 clones; 82% were seen once. V lost 6 bases and J lost 2, with 10 bases in between. This CDR3 is 13 amino acids long. The receptor's source is a man between 65 and 80 years old with active or convalescent COVID-19. Sequencing input: peripheral blood. The chain recombines TRBV5-3 with TRBJ2-3; D gene unclear. TRBV5-3 is flagged as an ORF with uncertain function. As DNA, the CDR3 is TGTGCCAGAAATGTGGGCCCCACAGATACGCAGTATTTT. Its protein product is CARNVGPTDTQYF.